The source of this T cell receptor beta chain is a study of cytomegalovirus exposure and HLA in healthy donors. Both 60 Vbeta primers and 13 Jbeta primers went into the PCR. Profiled with immunoSEQ multiplex PCR; TCRdb holds only in-frame clones, not every one. The profile shows 180,000 or so clones, roughly 90% of them singletons. Per the germline V gene, CDR1 is SNHLY and CDR2 is FYNNEI. The CDR3 runs to 15 residues. J was trimmed by 0 bases and V by 8 bases; bases with no gene match: 8. Remarks on this clone: The antigen is not known.

Study-level results: A cluster of highly shared sequence variants was likely a sequencing artifact. One variant, a missense change in DCLRE1C, was linked in a later analysis to TCR beta V- and J-gene trimming.

Sequences were obtained from PBMCs. The J gene is TRBJ2-3, the V gene TRBV2, with 7 bases matching TRBD1. The clonotype originates from a woman in her 30s in good health and CMV-seronegative. The CDR3 DNA reads as TGTGCCAGCCAGGGGGACACCACTAGCACAGATACGCAGTATTTT. Translating gives CASQGDTTSTDTQYF.